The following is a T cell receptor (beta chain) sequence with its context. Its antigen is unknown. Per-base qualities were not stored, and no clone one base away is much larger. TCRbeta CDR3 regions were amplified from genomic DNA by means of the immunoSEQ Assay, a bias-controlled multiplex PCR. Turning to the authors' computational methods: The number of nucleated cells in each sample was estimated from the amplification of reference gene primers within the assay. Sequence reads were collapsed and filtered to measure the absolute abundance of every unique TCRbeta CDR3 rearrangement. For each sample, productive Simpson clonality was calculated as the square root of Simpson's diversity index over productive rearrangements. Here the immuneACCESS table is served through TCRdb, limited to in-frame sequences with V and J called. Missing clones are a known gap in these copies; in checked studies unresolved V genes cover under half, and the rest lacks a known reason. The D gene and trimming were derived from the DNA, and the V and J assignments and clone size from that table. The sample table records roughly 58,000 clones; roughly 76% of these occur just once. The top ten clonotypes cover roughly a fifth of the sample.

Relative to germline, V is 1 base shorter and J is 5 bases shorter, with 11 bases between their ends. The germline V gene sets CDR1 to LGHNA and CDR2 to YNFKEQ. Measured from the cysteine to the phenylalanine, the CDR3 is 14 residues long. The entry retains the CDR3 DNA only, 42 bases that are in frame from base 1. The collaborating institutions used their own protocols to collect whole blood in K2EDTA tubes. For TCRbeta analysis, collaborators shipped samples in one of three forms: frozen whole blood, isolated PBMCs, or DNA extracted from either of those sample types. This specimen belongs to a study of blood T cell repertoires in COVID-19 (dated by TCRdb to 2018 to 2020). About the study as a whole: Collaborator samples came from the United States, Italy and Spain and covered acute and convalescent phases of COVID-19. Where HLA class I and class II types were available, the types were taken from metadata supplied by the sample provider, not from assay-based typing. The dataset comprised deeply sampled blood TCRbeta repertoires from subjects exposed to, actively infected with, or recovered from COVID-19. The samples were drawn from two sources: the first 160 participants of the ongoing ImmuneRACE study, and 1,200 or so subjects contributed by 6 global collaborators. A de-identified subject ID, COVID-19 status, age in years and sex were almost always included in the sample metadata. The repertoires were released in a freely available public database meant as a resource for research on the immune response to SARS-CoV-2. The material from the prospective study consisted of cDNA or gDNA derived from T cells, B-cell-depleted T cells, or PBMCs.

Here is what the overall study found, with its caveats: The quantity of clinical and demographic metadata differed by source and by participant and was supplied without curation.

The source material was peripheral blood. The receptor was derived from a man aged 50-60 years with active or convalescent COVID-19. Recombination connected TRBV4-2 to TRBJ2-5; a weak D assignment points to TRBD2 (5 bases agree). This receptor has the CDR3 CASSQVMGVETQYF. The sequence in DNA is TGTGCCAGCAGCCAAGTTATGGGAGTTGAGACCCAGTACTTC.